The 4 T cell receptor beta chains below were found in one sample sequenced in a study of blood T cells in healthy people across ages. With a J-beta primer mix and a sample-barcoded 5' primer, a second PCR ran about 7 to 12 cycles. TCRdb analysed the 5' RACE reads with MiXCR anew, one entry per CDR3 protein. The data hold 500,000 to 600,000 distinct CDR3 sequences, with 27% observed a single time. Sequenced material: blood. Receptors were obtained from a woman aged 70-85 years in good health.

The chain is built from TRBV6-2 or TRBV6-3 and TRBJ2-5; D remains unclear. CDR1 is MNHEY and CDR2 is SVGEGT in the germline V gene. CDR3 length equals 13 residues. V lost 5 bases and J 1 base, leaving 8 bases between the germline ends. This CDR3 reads CASSDWLQETQYF. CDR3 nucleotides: TGTGCCAGCAGTGATTGGCTCCAAGAGACCCAGTACTTC.

This chain's CDR3 is CSARLRDRGVGGYGYTF. For the CDR3, the DNA is TGCAGTGCTAGACTTCGGGACAGGGGAGTTGGGGGCTATGGCTACACCTTC. The chain has TRBV20-1 and TRBJ1-2; the match to TRBD1 covers 10 bases. The CDR3 runs to 17 residues. CDR1 is DFQATT and CDR2 is SNEGSKA in the germline V gene (reference sequence). The trim removed 2 bases at V and 4 bases at J, leaving 13 bases unmatched.

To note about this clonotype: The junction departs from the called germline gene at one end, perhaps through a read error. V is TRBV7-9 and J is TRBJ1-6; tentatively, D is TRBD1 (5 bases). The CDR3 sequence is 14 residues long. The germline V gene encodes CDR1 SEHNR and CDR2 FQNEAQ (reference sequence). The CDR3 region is CASSRQGANSPLRF. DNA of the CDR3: TGTGCCAGCAGCCGGCAGGGAGCTAATTCACCCCTCCGCTTT.

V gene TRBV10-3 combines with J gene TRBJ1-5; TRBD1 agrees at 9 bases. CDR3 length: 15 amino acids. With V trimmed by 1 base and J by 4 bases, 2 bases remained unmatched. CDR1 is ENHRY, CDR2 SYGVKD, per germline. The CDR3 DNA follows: TGTGCCATCAGTGAGTTGGGACAGGGAAATCAGCCCCAGCATTTT. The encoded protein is CAISELGQGNQPQHF.